A single sample is the source of the 8 T cell receptor beta chains below, sequenced in a study of CD8 T cells in ankylosing spondylitis. These receptors' antigens are unknown. Via MiXCR, TCRdb re-called the 5' RACE reads, giving one row per CDR3 protein. The data contain more than 600,000 distinct CDR3 sequences, roughly 20% of them singletons. Study results and limitations: Characteristic, it appeared, of ankylosing spondylitis blood was a TCR beta motif of several highly homologous variants.

The sequenced sample was blood, either unsorted or a sorted T cell fraction (not recorded which). The receptors shown here come from a male donor with ankylosing spondylitis.

In its sample, this clonotype was seen a few times. The chain uses TRBV7-9 and TRBJ1-1; D is unclear. Germline assignment: CDR1 SEHNR and CDR2 FQNEAQ (reference sequence). The CDR3 is 13 amino acids. The ends were cut back, 2 bases at V and 5 bases at J, with 9 bases in the middle. The CDR3 sequence: CASSLRGETEAFF. As DNA, the CDR3 is TGTGCCAGCAGCTTACGTGGGGAAACTGAAGCTTTCTTT.

This clonotype has only a few counts. The genes are TRBV6-1 and TRBJ2-1; the D call may be TRBD1 or TRBD2 (5 bases each). V was trimmed by 5 bases and J by 4 bases, leaving 18 bases between them. CDR1 MNHNS and CDR2 SASEGT come from the germline V gene. The CDR3 covers 16 residues. CDR3 protein: CASSTPARGPYNEQFF. In nucleotides, the CDR3 is TGTGCCAGCAGTACCCCGGCGAGGGGACCTTACAATGAGCAGTTCTTC.

The chain links TRBV6-1 to TRBJ2-7, with TRBD1 as a possible D gene (5 bases). Per germline, CDR1 MNHNS and CDR2 SASEGT. This CDR3 comprises 15 residues. V dropped 6 bases and J dropped 2 bases, with 17 bases sitting between them. CDR3 in amino acids: CASSRSTASPYEQYF. The CDR3 DNA sequence: TGTGCCAGCAGCAGGTCGACAGCAAGCCCCTACGAGCAGTACTTC.

The J gene is TRBJ1-3, the V gene TRBV29-1; D is unclear. The length of the CDR3 is 14 residues. Deletions cut 1 base from V and 0 bases from J, with 7 bases between. Germline lookup yields CDR1 SQVTM and CDR2 ANQGSEA. CDR3 nucleotides: TGCAGCGTTGAAGTGGGGTTCTCTGGAAACACCATATATTTT. Translated, it gives CSVEVGFSGNTIYF.

This sequence joins TRBV6-1 and TRBJ1-3, with TRBD1 matching 9 bases. Germline loops: CDR1 MNHNS, CDR2 SASEGT. The CDR3 length is 14 residues. The V segment lost 6 bases and the J segment 3 bases; nucleotides outside the gene matches: 3. Here the CDR3 reads CASSTGGGGNTIYF. The CDR3 bases are TGTGCCAGCAGCACAGGGGGCGGTGGAAACACCATATATTTT.

The chain links TRBV9 to TRBJ1-6; D is possibly TRBD1 (5 bases). CDR3 size: 12 residues. Germline V gene sequence: CDR1 SGDLS, CDR2 YYNGEE. V lost 3 bases and J 13 bases, leaving 11 bases between the germline ends. CDR3 coding DNA: TGTGCCAGCAGCGAGCAGGGAAGTCCCCTCCACTTT. This sequence encodes CASSEQGSPLHF.

The sample holds a few counts of this clonotype. The chain combines TRBV27 with TRBJ2-3, with TRBD2 matching 10 bases. The germline V gene encodes CDR1 MNHEY and CDR2 SMNVEV (reference sequence). The CDR3 is 16 residues long. With V trimmed by 6 bases and J by 6 bases, 12 bases remained unmatched. CDR3: CASSLRASGSGDTQYF. The DNA of the CDR3 is TGTGCCAGCAGCCTCCGGGCTAGCGGGAGTGGTGATACGCAGTATTTT.

This clonotype was counted only a few times. The chain has TRBV12-3 or TRBV12-4 and TRBJ2-3; D possibly matches TRBD1 or TRBD2 (6 bases each). The V gene lost 4 bases and the J gene lost 3 bases, with 23 bases spanning the gap. The CDR3 length is 18 residues. This CDR3 is CASSSIYGGAGETDTQYF. The CDR3 DNA is TGTGCCAGCAGTTCAATATATGGAGGGGCAGGGGAAACAGATACGCAGTATTTT.